The 26 T cell receptor beta chains presented below share a single source sample, sequenced in a study of CD8+ T cells in alopecia areata. cDNA serving as the sequencing template came from extracted, reverse transcribed RNA. The method was immunoSEQ multiplex PCR; TCRdb's version includes in-frame clones alone and lacks a portion of them. The table shows around 250,000 clones, with 67% occurring only once. Material: CD4+ T cells sorted from blood, obtained at week 0. Source of these receptors: a human donor with alopecia areata.

The chain has TRBV9 and TRBJ2-1, with 8 positions matching TRBD1. Germline V gene data show CDR1 as SGDLS and CDR2 as YYNGEE. The J segment lost 5 bases and the V segment lost 4 bases, leaving 14 bases of the junction unmatched. The CDR3 sequence is 17 residues long. The CDR3 nucleotides read TGTGCCAGCAGCTTACCAAAACTGGCGACAGGGGACAATGAGCAGTTCTTC. Its protein is CASSLPKLATGDNEQFF. The complete variable domain, with remaining parts taken from reference TRBV9 and TRBJ2-1, reads DSGVTQTPKHLITATGQRVTLRCSPRSGDLSVYWYQQSLDQGLQFLIQYYNGEERAKGNILERFSAQQFPDLHSELNLSSLELGDSALYFCASSLPKLATGDNEQFFGPGTRLTVL.

The chain carries TRBV30 and TRBJ2-2; 10 positions match TRBD1. J gave up 4 bases and V 3 bases, and 5 bases lay outside the gene matches. Germline V CDR1 and CDR2: GTSNPN, SVGIG (reference sequence). The CDR3 covers 15 residues. CDR3 nucleotides: TGTGCCTGGAGCTTACGGGACAGGGGCACCGGGGAGCTGTTTTTT. The encoded protein is CAWSLRDRGTGELFF.

In this sample, this clone turned up a few times. The V gene is TRBV29-1, the J gene TRBJ2-2; perhaps D is TRBD1 or TRBD2 (5 bases each). The CDR3 loop spans 14 amino acids. Germline assignment: CDR1 SQVTM and CDR2 ANQGSEA. Trimming left V 2 bases short and J 5 bases short, with 12 bases between. The CDR3 nucleotides read TGCAGCGTTGAACCAAGGGACCGTACCGGGGAGCTGTTTTTT. Protein sequence: CSVEPRDRTGELFF.

The chain recombines TRBV30 with TRBJ2-2; no reliable D call. There are 14 residues in the CDR3. Germline lookup yields CDR1 GTSNPN and CDR2 SVGIG (reference sequence). Trimming stripped 0 bases from V and 5 bases from J, with 10 bases between. CDR3 region: CAWSVRSYTGELFF. The CDR3, as DNA: TGTGCCTGGAGTGTACGTTCGTATACCGGGGAGCTGTTTTTT.

This clone was detected a few times. The chain links TRBV5-6 to TRBJ2-2, with 7 bases lining up with TRBD1. Germline-derived CDR1 and CDR2 are SGHDT and YYEEEE. The J segment lost 5 bases and the V segment lost 1 base, leaving 2 bases of the junction unmatched. This CDR3 has 14 residues. CDR3 nucleotides: TGTGCCAGCAGCTTGAGGGGGCGGACCGGGGAGCTGTTTTTT. Its translation is CASSLRGRTGELFF.

CDR3 DNA sequence: TGTGCCAGTAGTAGGCCTGCATTTAGGGGTACGCAGTATTTT. Its protein is CASSRPAFRGTQYF. J is TRBJ2-3 and V is TRBV19; possibly TRBD1 for D (5 bases). Between the trimmed V and J ends, which lost 4 bases and 8 bases, there was a span of 16 bases. This CDR3 comprises 14 residues. CDR1 and CDR2 from the germline V gene are LNHDA and SQIVND (reference sequence).

The CDR3: CASGPSGGRNYEQFF. Written as DNA, the CDR3 is TGTGCTAGTGGTCCCTCTGGGGGCAGGAATTATGAGCAGTTCTTC. This sequence joins TRBV12-5 and TRBJ2-1, with D perhaps matching TRBD1 (6 bases). Germline values: CDR1 LGHNT, CDR2 FRNRAP. V was shortened by 5 bases and J by 8 bases, with 19 bases between the two germline ends. The CDR3 has 15 amino acids.

The V and J genes are TRBV11-1 and TRBJ2-7; D is unclear. The CDR3 extends over 12 amino acids. V dropped 3 bases and J dropped 5 bases, with 8 bases sitting between them. Germline assignment: CDR1 SGHAT and CDR2 FQDESV (reference sequence). CDR3 loop: CASSFESHEQYF. DNA of the CDR3: TGTGCCAGCAGCTTCGAGAGCCACGAGCAGTACTTC. Using reference TRBV11-1 and TRBJ2-7 for the parts outside the CDR3, the full variable domain is EAEVAQSPRYKITEKSQAVAFWCDPISGHATLYWYRQILGQGPELLVQFQDESVVDDSQLPKDRFSAERLKGVDSTLKIQPAELGDSAMYLCASSFESHEQYFGPGTRLTVT.

This clone was detected only once. This chain's CDR3 is CASSELGRQEQFF. Written as DNA, the CDR3 is TGTGCCAGCAGTGAATTGGGTAGGCAGGAGCAGTTCTTC. The gene calls are TRBV25-1 and TRBJ2-1; D unresolved. Trimming removed 1 base from V and 10 bases from J, with 11 bases in between. CDR1 and CDR2 from the germline V gene are MGHDK and SYGVNS. The CDR3 has 13 residues. Together with reference TRBV25-1 and TRBJ2-1, the CDR3 gives the full variable domain: EADIYQTPRYLVIGTGKKITLECSQTMGHDKMYWYQQDPGMELHLIHYSYGVNSTEKGDLSSESTVSRIRTEHFPLTLESARPSHTSQYLCASSELGRQEQFFGPGTRLTVL.

In nucleotides, the CDR3 is TGTGCCAGCACCCCCGGGGGCAATCAGCCCCAGCATTTT. Its protein is CASTPGGNQPQHF. This chain joins TRBV27 and TRBJ1-5; D gene ambiguous. The germline V gene encodes CDR1 MNHEY and CDR2 SMNVEV (reference sequence). The CDR3 sequence is 13 residues long. The V and J ends lost 7 bases and 2 bases respectively, with 9 bases between them.

The chain is built from TRBV1 and TRBJ1-6. TRBV1 is noted as a pseudogene. The CDR3 covers 18 residues. The CDR3 sequence: CTSSQALYEPEHNSPLHF. CDR3 nucleotide sequence: TGCACCAGCAGCCAAGCATTGTACGAGCCGGAGCATAATTCACCCCTCCACTTT.

This clone was seen only a few times. V and J are TRBV30 and TRBJ2-7; 7 nucleotides align to TRBD2. Germline lookup yields CDR1 GTSNPN and CDR2 SVGIG (reference sequence). The CDR3 covers 14 residues. After removal of 7 bases from V and 1 base from J, the junction contained 10 bases not matched to a gene. The CDR3 spells CAFLPSGVSYEQYF. CDR3 sequence (DNA): TGTGCCTTTCTCCCCAGCGGGGTATCCTACGAGCAGTACTTC.

The genes are TRBV7-6 and TRBJ2-7; D remains unclear. Germline loops: CDR1 SGHVS, CDR2 FNYEAQ. The ends were cut back, 5 bases at V and 6 bases at J, with 17 bases in the middle. The CDR3 has 14 residues. The DNA for the CDR3 is TGTGCCAGCAGCGACCGCCCCTCCCGGAGCGAGCAGTACTTC. Amino acids: CASSDRPSRSEQYF. The entire variable domain, with the rest obtained from reference TRBV7-6 and TRBJ2-7, is as follows: GAGVSQSPRYKVTKRGQDVALRCDPISGHVSLYWYRQALGQGPEFLTYFNYEAQQDKSGLPNDRFSAERPEGSISTLTIQRTEQRDSAMYRCASSDRPSRSEQYFGPGTRLTVT.

The chain is built from TRBV29-1 and TRBJ2-5; 8 positions match TRBD1. This CDR3 is built from 14 residues. In germline, CDR1 is SQVTM, CDR2 ANQGSEA. With 3 bases clipped from V and 1 base from J, the junction kept 4 bases outside the gene matches. CDR3 DNA sequence: TGCAGCGTTGACGACGGGACAGGCCAAGAGACCCAGTACTTC. This gives the protein CSVDDGTGQETQYF.

Regarding this clone: Different DNA sequences within this sample yield the same CDR3. The rearrangement uses TRBV14 and TRBJ1-6, with no clear D. Germline V gives CDR1 SGHDN, CDR2 FVKESK. The CDR3 runs 14 residues. V lost 0 bases and J lost 8, with 8 bases in between. The CDR3 DNA reads as TGTGCCAGCAGCCAAGATCAAGGCTATTCACCCCTCCACTTT. This translates into CASSQDQGYSPLHF.

The chain combines TRBV19 with TRBJ1-2, with D maybe TRBD1 (5 bases). The CDR3 contains 15 residues. Trimming stripped 7 bases from V and 2 bases from J, with 17 bases between. Germline V gene data show CDR1 as LNHDA and CDR2 as SQIVND (reference sequence). The chain's CDR3 is CASKVLGVDNYGYTF. CDR3 nucleotides: TGTGCCAGTAAAGTATTAGGGGTGGACAACTATGGCTACACCTTC.

The V and J genes are TRBV29-1 and TRBJ2-3; D tentatively reads TRBD1 or TRBD2 (5 bases each). CDR3 length: 14 residues. Germline V gene data show CDR1 as SQVTM and CDR2 as ANQGSEA. V shed 5 bases and J shed 0 bases, with 12 bases lying between them. CDR3 DNA sequence: TGCAGCGTTCTGGGGGTAGCTAGCACAGATACGCAGTATTTT. The encoded protein is CSVLGVASTDTQYF.

The DNA for the CDR3 is TGCGCCAGCAGCCAGGCGACAGGTTCCTACAATGAGCAGTTCTTC. Protein sequence: CASSQATGSYNEQFF. The rearrangement uses TRBV5-1 and TRBJ2-1, with D maybe TRBD1 (6 bases). Germline CDR1 reads SGHRS; CDR2 reads YFSETQ. The CDR3 extends over 15 amino acids. The V end was cut by 4 bases, the J end by 1 base, with 12 bases between. The whole variable domain, remainder taken from reference TRBV5-1 and TRBJ2-1, is KAGVTQTPRYLIKTRGQQVTLSCSPISGHRSVSWYQQTPGQGLQFLFEYFSETQRNKGNFPGRFSGRQFSNSRSEMNVSTLELGDSALYLCASSQATGSYNEQFFGPGTRLTVL.

Turning to this clone: A junction boundary mismatches the germline segment, possibly from a read error. The CDR3 nucleotides read TGTGCCAGCAGTGACTCGGACGAGCAGTACTTC. Its protein is CASSDSDEQYF. The chain joins TRBV6-5 to TRBJ2-7; no definite D call. This CDR3 comprises 11 residues. The V gene's germline CDR1 is MNHEY and CDR2 SVGAGI.

The chain carries TRBV5-1 and TRBJ2-1, with TRBD1 identical over 8 bases. V lost 4 bases to trimming and J lost 0 bases; unmatched junction nucleotides: 6. Germline V gene sequence: CDR1 SGHRS, CDR2 YFSETQ. This CDR3 comprises 16 residues. The CDR3: CASSPGQGGSYNEQFF. The CDR3 DNA is TGCGCCAGCAGCCCCGGACAGGGTGGCTCCTACAATGAGCAGTTCTTC.

The chain couples TRBV7-8 to TRBJ2-7; D remains unclear. V was pared by 1 base and J by 3 bases, with 7 bases between. CDR1 SGHVS and CDR2 FQNEAQ come from the germline V gene. This CDR3 contains 13 residues. The CDR3 nucleotides are TGTGCCAGCAGCTTAGTAGATTTCTACGAGCAGTACTTC. It encodes CASSLVDFYEQYF.

The rearrangement uses TRBV4-3 and TRBJ2-3; TRBD2 matches at 11 bases. Per germline, CDR1 LGHNA and CDR2 YSLEER. After removal of 1 base from V and 6 bases from J, the junction contained 9 bases not matched to a gene. This CDR3 contains 17 residues. This CDR3 is CASSQVLAGGPGDTQYF. In DNA form, the CDR3 reads TGCGCCAGCAGCCAAGTTTTAGCGGGGGGGCCGGGGGATACGCAGTATTTT.

The chain joins TRBV5-1 to TRBJ1-2; a weak D match, TRBD1 (5 bases). The CDR3 loop spans 16 amino acids. Germline CDR1 reads SGHRS; CDR2 reads YFSETQ. V dropped 4 bases and J dropped 0 bases, with 16 bases sitting between them. The CDR3 sequence is CASSPDRGSANYGYTF. The CDR3 nucleotides read TGCGCCAGCAGCCCGGATAGGGGCTCAGCTAACTATGGCTACACCTTC.

The chain combines TRBV7-9 with TRBJ1-2; a weak D match, TRBD1 (6 bases). The CDR3 runs to 14 residues. The V gene lost 5 bases and the J gene lost 4 bases, with 14 bases spanning the gap. Germline lookup yields CDR1 SEHNR and CDR2 FQNEAQ (reference sequence). The DNA of the CDR3 is TGTGCCAGCAGCCCGTCTGGGGGCCTCTATGGCTACACCTTC. Protein sequence: CASSPSGGLYGYTF.

Of note for this clone: This specimen includes other DNA sequences encoding the same CDR3. The CDR3 nucleotides are TGCAGCGTGGGCAGAGGGAACACTGAAGCTTTCTTT. This encodes CSVGRGNTEAFF. V is TRBV29-1 and J is TRBJ1-1; the D is unclear. V lost 6 bases, J lost 1 base, and 9 bases lay in between. Germline CDR1 reads SQVTM; CDR2 reads ANQGSEA. The CDR3 contains 12 residues.

This clone was seen a few times. The gene calls are TRBV5-4 and TRBJ2-6, with D perhaps matching TRBD2 (5 bases). V dropped 0 bases and J dropped 4 bases, with 8 bases sitting between them. The V gene's germline CDR1 is SGHNT and CDR2 YYREEE (reference sequence). The CDR3 totals 15 residues. The DNA for the CDR3 is TGTGCCAGCAGCTTGGCGGGAAGAGGGGCCAACGTCCTGACTTTC. Its translation: CASSLAGRGANVLTF.